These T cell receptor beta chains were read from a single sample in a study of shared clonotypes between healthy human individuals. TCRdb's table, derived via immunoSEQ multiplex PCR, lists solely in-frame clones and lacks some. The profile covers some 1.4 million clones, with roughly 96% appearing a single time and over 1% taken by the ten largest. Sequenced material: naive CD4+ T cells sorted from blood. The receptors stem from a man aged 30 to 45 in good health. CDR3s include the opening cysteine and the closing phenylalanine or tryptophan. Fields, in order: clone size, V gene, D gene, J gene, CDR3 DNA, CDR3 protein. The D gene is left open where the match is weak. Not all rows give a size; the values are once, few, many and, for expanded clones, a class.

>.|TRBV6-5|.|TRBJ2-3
TGTGCCAGCAGTTACGGGGCGGGAAGCACAGATACGCAGTATTTT
CASSYGAGSTDTQYF
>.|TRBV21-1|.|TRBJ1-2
TGTGCCAGCATTGGAGCCCTAGGCTACACCTTC
CASIGALGYTF
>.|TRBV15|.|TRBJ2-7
TGTGCCACCAGCAGAGATCGGCAGTCTAACTACGAGCAGTACTTC
CATSRDRQSNYEQYF
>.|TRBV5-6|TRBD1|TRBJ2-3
TGTGCCAGCAGCTCCTTCCGGGACAGGGTCACAGATACGCAGTATTTT
CASSSFRDRVTDTQYF
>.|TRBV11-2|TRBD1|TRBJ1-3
TGTGCCAGCAGCTCCAGGACAGGGGCTGGAAACACCATATATTTT
CASSSRTGAGNTIYF
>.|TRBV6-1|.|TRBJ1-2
TGTGCCAGCAGCCCTCCTGGACAGTCGGGGGGTGACTACACCTTC
CASSPPGQSGGDYTF
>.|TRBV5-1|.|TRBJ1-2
TGCGCCAGCAGCTTGGCGGACGGGACTGGCTATGGCTACACCTTC
CASSLADGTGYGYTF
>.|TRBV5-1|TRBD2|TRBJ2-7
TGCGCCAGCGGTATTGGGAGGGGCGAGCAGTACTTC
CASGIGRGEQYF
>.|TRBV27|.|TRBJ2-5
TGTGCCAGCAGAGGTTCGGCACTAGAGACCCAGTACTTC
CASRGSALETQYF
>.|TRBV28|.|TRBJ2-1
TGTGCCAGCAGAACCCGGGGGACTGACAATGAGCAGTTCTTC
CASRTRGTDNEQFF
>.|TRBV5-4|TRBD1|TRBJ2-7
TGTGCCAGCAGCCCGGGACAGGGGCCCTTAGGCTCCTACGAGCAGTACTTC
CASSPGQGPLGSYEQYF
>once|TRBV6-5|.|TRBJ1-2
TGTGCCAGCAGTTATAATTTTGTCTATGGCTACACCTTC
CASSYNFVYGYTF